The clone carrying this T cell receptor (beta chain) showed up just a few times. The data were taken from a study of blood T cell repertoires in COVID-19. The wider study: COVID-19 samples collected from the United States, Italy and Spain covered acute and convalescent phases. PBMCs, B-cell-depleted T cells, or T cells provided the cDNA or gDNA that made up the material.

Measured with immunoSEQ multiplex PCR; TCRdb has only the in-frame clones, and not every one. This repertoire shows some 74,000 clones, 88% found once; its top ten account for approximately 6.8%. CDR1 LNHDA and CDR2 SQIVND come from the germline V gene (reference sequence). There are 15 residues in the CDR3. The germline V and J ends were trimmed by 6 bases and 0 bases, with 12 bases remaining between them. Sequencing input: peripheral blood. The origin of this receptor is a woman aged 80 or over with acute or convalescent COVID-19. The chain links TRBV19 to TRBJ1-5; TRBD1 is a possible D gene (5 bases). The DNA of the CDR3 is TGTGCCAGTAGCCGACAGCCTGATAGCAATCAGCCCCAGCATTTT. Residues: CASSRQPDSNQPQHF. The full variable domain, rest sourced from reference TRBV19 and TRBJ1-5, is DGGITQSPKYLFRKEGQNVTLSCEQNLNHDAMYWYRQDPGQGLRLIYYSQIVNDFQKGDIAEGYSVSREKKESFPLTVTSAQKNPTAFYLCASSRQPDSNQPQHFGDGTRLSIL.